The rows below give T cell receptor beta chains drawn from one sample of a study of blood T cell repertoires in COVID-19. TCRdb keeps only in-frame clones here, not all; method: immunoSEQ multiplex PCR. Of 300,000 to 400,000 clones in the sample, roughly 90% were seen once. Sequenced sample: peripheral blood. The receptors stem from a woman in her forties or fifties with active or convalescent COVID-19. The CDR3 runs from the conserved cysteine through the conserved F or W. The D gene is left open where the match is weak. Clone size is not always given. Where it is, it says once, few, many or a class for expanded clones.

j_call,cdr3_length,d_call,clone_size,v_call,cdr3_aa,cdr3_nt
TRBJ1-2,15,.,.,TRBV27,CASSLGQGILYGYTF,TGTGCCAGCAGTTTAGGGCAGGGCATCCTCTATGGCTACACCTTC
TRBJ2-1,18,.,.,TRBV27,CASSLSSTAHSSYNEQFF,TGTGCCAGCAGTTTATCGAGCACAGCTCACAGCTCCTACAATGAGCAGTTCTTC
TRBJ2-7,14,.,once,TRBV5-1,CASSLRVSDHEQYF,TGCGCCAGCAGCTTGCGGGTAAGCGACCACGAGCAGTACTTC
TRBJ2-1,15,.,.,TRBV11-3,CASSSGRRSYNEQFF,TGTGCCAGCAGCTCCGGAAGGAGGTCCTACAATGAGCAGTTCTTC
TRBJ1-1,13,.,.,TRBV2,CASSGGENTEAFF,TGTGCCAGCAGTGGAGGCGAGAACACTGAAGCTTTCTTT
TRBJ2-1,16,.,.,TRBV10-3,CAISDSGQTSYNEQFF,TGTGCCATCAGTGATTCAGGACAAACCTCCTACAATGAGCAGTTCTTC
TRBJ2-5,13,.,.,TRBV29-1,CSVRGHTQETQYF,TGCAGCGTTAGGGGACATACTCAAGAGACCCAGTACTTC
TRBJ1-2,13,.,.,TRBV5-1,CASRAGTYYGYTF,TGCGCCAGCAGGGCGGGGACCTACTATGGCTACACCTTC
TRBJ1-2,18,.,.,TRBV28,CASSLGAGLAKLGYGYTF,TGTGCCAGCAGTTTAGGGGCGGGACTGGCTAAGCTTGGTTATGGCTACACCTTC
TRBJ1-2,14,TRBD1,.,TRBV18,CASSPDRGNYGYTF,TGTGCCAGCTCACCCGACAGGGGGAACTATGGCTACACCTTC
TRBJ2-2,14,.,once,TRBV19,CASSYLANTGELFF,TGTGCCAGTAGTTATCTAGCGAACACCGGGGAGCTGTTTTTT
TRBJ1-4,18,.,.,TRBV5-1,CASSPRRSTATYNEKLFF,TGCGCCAGCAGCCCAAGGCGGTCGACCGCCACCTATAATGAAAAACTGTTTTTT